This TCR beta chain is from a study of glioma-infiltrating T cells after dendritic cell vaccination. Notes on the study in general: Only a small number of patients had complete blood and tumor samples.

No glioblastoma patient carried an isocitrate dehydrogenase mutation. Comments on this clone: Its antigen is unknown.

The V gene end was trimmed by 4 bases and the J gene end by 3 bases; junction bases not matched to a gene: 4. Looked up from germline, CDR1 is LNHDA and CDR2 is SQIVND (reference sequence). There are 15 residues in the CDR3. Up to roughly 2 ug genomic DNA was used for TCRB CDR3 amplification. The primer mix had 60 V beta and 13 J beta primers. Measured with immunoSEQ multiplex PCR; TCRdb has only the in-frame clones, and not every one. The sample lists tens of thousands of clones; around 79% were seen once. This chain links TRBV19 with TRBJ1-5; 9 nucleotides line up with TRBD1. The sequence was collected from a human donor with glioblastoma. The sample was blood, taken before dendritic cell vaccination. CDR3 sequence (DNA): TGTGCCAGTAGTAAGGGACAGGGCTACAATCAGCCCCAGCATTTT. As protein: CASSKGQGYNQPQHF.